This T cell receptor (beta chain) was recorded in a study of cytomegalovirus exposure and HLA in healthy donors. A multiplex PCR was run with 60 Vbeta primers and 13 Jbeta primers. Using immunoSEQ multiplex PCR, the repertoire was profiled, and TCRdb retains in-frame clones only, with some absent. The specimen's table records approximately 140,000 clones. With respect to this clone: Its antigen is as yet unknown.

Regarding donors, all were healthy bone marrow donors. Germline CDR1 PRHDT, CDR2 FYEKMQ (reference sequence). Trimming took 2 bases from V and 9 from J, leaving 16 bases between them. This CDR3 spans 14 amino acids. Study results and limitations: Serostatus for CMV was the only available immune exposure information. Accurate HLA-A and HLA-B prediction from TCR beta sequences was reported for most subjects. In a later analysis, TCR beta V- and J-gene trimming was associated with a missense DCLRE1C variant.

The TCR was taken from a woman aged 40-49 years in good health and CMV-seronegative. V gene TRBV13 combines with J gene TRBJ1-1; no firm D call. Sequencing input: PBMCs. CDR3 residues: CASSLNRGPAQAFF. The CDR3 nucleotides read TGTGCCAGCAGCTTAAATCGCGGCCCAGCCCAAGCTTTCTTT.